Each of the 11 T cell receptor beta chains below was sequenced from the same sample in a study of vaccination and CD4 T cells after COVID-19. Treatment denoted: 10-day PBMC culture with coronavirus spike peptide pools or control peptides (ViraFEST assay). Sequencing of cultured CD4+ T cell DNA used the Oncomine TCR Beta short-read assay. MiXCR, applied by TCRdb to the PCR reads, yields one record per CDR3 protein. Here the sample spans approximately 9,600 distinct CDR3 sequences, roughly 25% being singletons. Antigens for these TCRs are unknown. Here the sequenced sample was CD4+ T cells from blood, cultured in vitro, taken before SARS-CoV-2 vaccination. These receptors were obtained from a human donor who received a COVID-19 vaccine.

This clonotype was counted between two and nine times. The chain joins TRBV5-1 to TRBJ2-7; D is unresolved. The CDR3 spans 17 residues. Trimming removed 2 bases from V and 2 bases from J, with 20 bases in between. CDR1 is SGHRS and CDR2 is YFSETQ in the germline V gene. The CDR3 nucleotides read TGCGCCAGCAGCTTTCTCTCTCTGCACGCGGACCCCTACGAGCAGTACTTC. Amino acids: CASSFLSLHADPYEQYF.

The chain is built from TRBV11-3 and TRBJ1-3; 9 bases map to TRBD1. CDR3 size: 16 residues. CDR1 is SGHNT, CDR2 YENEEA, per germline. V was pared by 5 bases and J by 0 bases, with 5 bases of the junction left unmatched. The CDR3, as DNA: TGTGCCAGCAGCCCCGGGACAGGGAACTCTGGAAACACCATATATTTT. Its protein is CASSPGTGNSGNTIYF.

The rearrangement joins TRBV18 to TRBJ2-2, with 8 bases fitting TRBD2. Germline V gene data show CDR1 as KGHSH and CDR2 as LQKENI. J was trimmed by 0 bases and V by 2 bases; bases with no gene match: 5. The CDR3 runs 17 residues. The CDR3 nucleotides read TGTGCCAGCTCACCAGGCGGGGGGCTCCCGAACACCGGGGAGCTGTTTTTT. The encoded protein is CASSPGGGLPNTGELFF.

V gene TRBV6-5 combines with J gene TRBJ2-5, with 7 bases lining up with TRBD1. The CDR3 contains 14 residues. Germline V CDR1 and CDR2: MNHEY, SVGAGI. Germline trimming cut 4 bases from V and 1 base from J; bases unmatched to any gene: 3. The CDR3, as DNA: TGTGCCAGCAGTTCGACAGGGCTCCAAGAGACCCAGTACTTC. It yields the protein CASSSTGLQETQYF.

V is TRBV27 and J is TRBJ1-5; TRBD1 might be the D (5 bases). Trimming left V 4 bases short and J 6 bases short, with 7 bases between. The CDR3 is 12 amino acids. CDR1 and CDR2 from the germline V gene are MNHEY and SMNVEV (reference sequence). The chain's CDR3 is CASSSGGQPQHF. CDR3 bases: TGTGCCAGCAGTTCTGGGGGTCAGCCCCAGCATTTT.

The chain is built from TRBV20-1 and TRBJ2-4; 7 bases match TRBD1. The CDR3 sequence is 15 residues long. V was pared by 4 bases and J by 0 bases, with 6 bases of the junction left unmatched. CDR1 is DFQATT and CDR2 is SNEGSKA in the germline V gene (reference sequence). The DNA for the CDR3 is TGCAGTGCTATTTTCAGGGGGATAGCCAAAAACATTCAGTACTTC. Protein product: CSAIFRGIAKNIQYF.

The chain employs TRBV5-1 and TRBJ1-3; D uncertain. This CDR3 has 14 residues. Germline V gives CDR1 SGHRS, CDR2 YFSETQ. The V end was cut by 5 bases, the J end by 0 bases, with 9 bases between. This CDR3 reads CASSSVGSGNTIYF. The CDR3 DNA follows: TGCGCCAGCAGTTCCGTTGGCTCTGGAAACACCATATATTTT. The complete variable domain, with remaining parts taken from reference TRBV5-1 and TRBJ1-3, reads KAGVTQTPRYLIKTRGQQVTLSCSPISGHRSVSWYQQTPGQGLQFLFEYFSETQRNKGNFPGRFSGRQFSNSRSEMNVSTLELGDSALYLCASSSVGSGNTIYFGEGSWLTVV.

This clonotype has only a few counts. CDR3 sequence reads: CAISESAEGNIQYF. The CDR3 nucleotides read TGTGCCATCAGTGAGTCTGCTGAAGGAAACATTCAGTACTTC. The chain recombines TRBV10-3 with TRBJ2-4; D call uncertain. The ends were cut back, 0 bases at V and 6 bases at J, with 9 bases in the middle. This CDR3 has 14 amino acids. Germline assignment: CDR1 ENHRY and CDR2 SYGVKD.

This clonotype was seen a few times. V is TRBV4-1 and J is TRBJ2-2; D could derive from TRBD1 or TRBD2 (7 bases each). Looked up from germline, CDR1 is MGHRA and CDR2 is YSYEKL. Deletions cut 8 bases from V and 4 bases from J, with 17 bases between. This CDR3 region has 15 residues. This CDR3 reads CASPQGGRGTGELFF. The CDR3 DNA reads as TGCGCCAGCCCCCAGGGGGGGCGTGGCACCGGGGAGCTGTTTTTT.

This clonotype was observed a few times. The chain has TRBV5-6 and TRBJ1-5, with 11 bases lining up with TRBD1. Trimming removed 5 bases from V and 5 bases from J; junction bases left unmatched: 6. Germline loops: CDR1 SGHDT, CDR2 YYEEEE. The length of the CDR3 is 15 residues. CDR3 coding DNA: TGTGCCAGCAGTTCCCGGGACAGGGGGGATCAGCCCCAGCATTTT. Amino acids: CASSSRDRGDQPQHF.

The chain is built from TRBV30 and TRBJ1-6; no definite D call. Germline loops: CDR1 GTSNPN, CDR2 SVGIG (reference sequence). There are 13 residues in the CDR3. V was cut by 4 bases and J by 3 bases, with 7 bases left in between. In nucleotides, the CDR3 is TGTGCCTGGACAGGAAACTATAATTCACCCCTCCACTTT. Its translation: CAWTGNYNSPLHF.